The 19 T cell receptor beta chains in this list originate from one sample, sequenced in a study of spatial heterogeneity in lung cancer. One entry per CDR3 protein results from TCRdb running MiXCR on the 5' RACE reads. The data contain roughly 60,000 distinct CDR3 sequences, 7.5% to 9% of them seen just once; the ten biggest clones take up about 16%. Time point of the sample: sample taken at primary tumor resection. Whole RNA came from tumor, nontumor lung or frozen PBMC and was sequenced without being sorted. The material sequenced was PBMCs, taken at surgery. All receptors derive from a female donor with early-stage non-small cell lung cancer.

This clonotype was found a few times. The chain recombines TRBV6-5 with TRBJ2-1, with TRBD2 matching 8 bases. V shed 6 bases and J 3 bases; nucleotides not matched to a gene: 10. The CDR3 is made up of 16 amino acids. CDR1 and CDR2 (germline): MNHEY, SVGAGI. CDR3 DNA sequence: TGTGCCAGCAGCCTCGTATTTAGCGGGGACTACAATGAGCAGTTCTTC. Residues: CASSLVFSGDYNEQFF.

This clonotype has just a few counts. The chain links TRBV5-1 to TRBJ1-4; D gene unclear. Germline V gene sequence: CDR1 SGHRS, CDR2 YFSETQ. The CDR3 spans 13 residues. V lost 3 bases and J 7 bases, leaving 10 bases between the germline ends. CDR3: CASSSVNGEKLFF. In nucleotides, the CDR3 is TGCGCCAGCAGCTCCGTGAATGGTGAAAAACTGTTTTTT.

CDR3 residues: CASSNRAEETQYF. In DNA, the CDR3 is TGCGCCAGCAGTAACAGGGCGGAGGAGACCCAGTACTTC. V gene TRBV5-1 combines with J gene TRBJ2-5; D possibly corresponds to TRBD1 (6 bases). V was pared by 5 bases and J by 5 bases, with 13 bases between. The germline V gene encodes CDR1 SGHRS and CDR2 YFSETQ. The CDR3 contains 13 residues.

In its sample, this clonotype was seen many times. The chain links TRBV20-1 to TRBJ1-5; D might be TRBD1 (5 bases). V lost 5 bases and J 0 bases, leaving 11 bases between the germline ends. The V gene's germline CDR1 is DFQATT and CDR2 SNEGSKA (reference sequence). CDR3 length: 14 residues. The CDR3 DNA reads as TGCAGTGCTCGGGACGGCAATAGCAATCAGCCCCAGCATTTT. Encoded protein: CSARDGNSNQPQHF.

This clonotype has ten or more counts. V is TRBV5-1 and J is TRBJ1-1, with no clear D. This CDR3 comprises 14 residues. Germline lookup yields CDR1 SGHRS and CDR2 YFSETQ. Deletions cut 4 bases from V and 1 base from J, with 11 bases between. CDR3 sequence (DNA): TGCGCCAGCAGCCCTCTCTTCTCGAACACTGAAGCTTTCTTT. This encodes CASSPLFSNTEAFF.

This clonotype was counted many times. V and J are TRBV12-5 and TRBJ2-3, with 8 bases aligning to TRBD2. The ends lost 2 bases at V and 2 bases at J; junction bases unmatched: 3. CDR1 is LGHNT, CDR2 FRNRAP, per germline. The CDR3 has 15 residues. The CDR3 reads CASGLRREATDTQYF. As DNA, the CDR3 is TGTGCTAGTGGTTTGAGGCGGGAGGCCACAGATACGCAGTATTTT.

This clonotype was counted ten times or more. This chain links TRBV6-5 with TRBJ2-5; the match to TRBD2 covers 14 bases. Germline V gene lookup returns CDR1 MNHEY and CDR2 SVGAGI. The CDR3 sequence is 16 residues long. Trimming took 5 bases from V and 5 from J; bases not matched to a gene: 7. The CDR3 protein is CASSTGTSGSVETQYF. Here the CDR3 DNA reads TGTGCCAGCAGTACGGGGACTAGCGGGAGCGTGGAGACCCAGTACTTC.

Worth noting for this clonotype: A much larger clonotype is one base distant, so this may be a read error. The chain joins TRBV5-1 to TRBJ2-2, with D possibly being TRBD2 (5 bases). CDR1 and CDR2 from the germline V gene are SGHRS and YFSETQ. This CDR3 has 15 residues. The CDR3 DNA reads TGCGCCAGCAGCTTGGCGGGTCCGAACACCGGGGAGCCGTTTTTT. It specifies CASSLAGPNTGEPFF.

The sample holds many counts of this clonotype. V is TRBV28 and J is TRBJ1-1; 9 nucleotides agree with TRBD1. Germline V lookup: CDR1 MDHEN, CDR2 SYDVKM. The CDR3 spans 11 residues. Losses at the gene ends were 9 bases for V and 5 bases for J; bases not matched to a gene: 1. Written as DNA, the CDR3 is TGTGCCAGTGACAGGGGGACTGAAGCTTTCTTT. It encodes CASDRGTEAFF.

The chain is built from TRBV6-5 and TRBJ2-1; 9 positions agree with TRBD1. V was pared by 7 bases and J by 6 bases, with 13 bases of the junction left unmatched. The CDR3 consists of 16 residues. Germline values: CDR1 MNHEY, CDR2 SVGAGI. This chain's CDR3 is CASTSGVTGGGNEQFF. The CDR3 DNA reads TGTGCCAGCACGTCGGGAGTGACAGGGGGAGGCAATGAGCAGTTCTTC.

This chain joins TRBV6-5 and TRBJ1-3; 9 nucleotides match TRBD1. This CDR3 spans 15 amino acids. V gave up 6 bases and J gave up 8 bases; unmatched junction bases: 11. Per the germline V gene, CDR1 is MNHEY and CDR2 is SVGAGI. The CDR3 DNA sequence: TGTGCCAGCAGAATCGTGACAGGGGGGGTAGACACCATATATTTT. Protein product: CASRIVTGGVDTIYF.

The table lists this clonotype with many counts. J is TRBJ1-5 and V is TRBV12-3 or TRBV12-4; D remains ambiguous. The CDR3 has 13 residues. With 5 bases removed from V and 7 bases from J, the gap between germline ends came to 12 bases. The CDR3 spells CASSPVDRQPQHF. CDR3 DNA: TGTGCCAGCAGTCCTGTGGACCGGCAGCCCCAGCATTTT.

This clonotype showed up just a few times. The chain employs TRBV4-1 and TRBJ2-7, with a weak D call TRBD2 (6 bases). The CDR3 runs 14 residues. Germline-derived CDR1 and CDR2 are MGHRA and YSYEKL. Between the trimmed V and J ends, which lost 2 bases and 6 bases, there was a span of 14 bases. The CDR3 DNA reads TGCGCCAGCAGCCAATGGAGGGTCTTAGGCGAGCAGTACTTC. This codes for CASSQWRVLGEQYF.

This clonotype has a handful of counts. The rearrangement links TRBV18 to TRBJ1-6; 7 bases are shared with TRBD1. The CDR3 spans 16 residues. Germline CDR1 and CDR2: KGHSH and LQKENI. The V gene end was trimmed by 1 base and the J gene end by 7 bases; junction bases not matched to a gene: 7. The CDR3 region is CASSPQGGGVNSPLHF. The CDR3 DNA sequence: TGTGCCAGCTCACCACAGGGAGGGGGCGTGAATTCACCCCTCCACTTT.

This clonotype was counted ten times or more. CDR3 DNA sequence: TGTCCCAAGCCCAAGGGGGGGTGGAATGGCTACACCTTC. Its protein product is CPKPKGGWNGYTF. The V and J genes are TRBV28 and TRBJ1-2, with TRBD1 as a possible D gene (6 bases). The CDR3 has 13 residues. Germline V lookup: CDR1 MDHEN, CDR2 SYDVKM.

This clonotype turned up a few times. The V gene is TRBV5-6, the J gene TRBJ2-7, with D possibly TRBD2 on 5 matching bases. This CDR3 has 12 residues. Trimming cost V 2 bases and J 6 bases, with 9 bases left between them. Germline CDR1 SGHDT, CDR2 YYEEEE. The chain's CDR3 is CASSFNGLEQYF. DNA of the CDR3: TGTGCCAGCAGCTTCAACGGACTCGAGCAGTACTTC.

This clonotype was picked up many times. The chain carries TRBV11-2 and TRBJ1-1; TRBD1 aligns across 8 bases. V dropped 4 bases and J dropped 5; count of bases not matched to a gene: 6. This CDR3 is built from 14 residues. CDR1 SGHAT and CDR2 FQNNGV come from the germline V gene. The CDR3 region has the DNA TGTGCCAGCAGCTACTCTCGACAGGGGACTGAAGCTTTCTTT. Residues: CASSYSRQGTEAFF.

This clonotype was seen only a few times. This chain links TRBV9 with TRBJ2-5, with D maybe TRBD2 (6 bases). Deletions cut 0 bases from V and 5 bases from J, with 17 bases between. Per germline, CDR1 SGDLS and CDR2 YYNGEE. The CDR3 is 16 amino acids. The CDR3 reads CASSVGGSRESETQYF. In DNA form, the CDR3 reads TGTGCCAGCAGCGTAGGAGGGTCGCGGGAATCGGAGACCCAGTACTTC.

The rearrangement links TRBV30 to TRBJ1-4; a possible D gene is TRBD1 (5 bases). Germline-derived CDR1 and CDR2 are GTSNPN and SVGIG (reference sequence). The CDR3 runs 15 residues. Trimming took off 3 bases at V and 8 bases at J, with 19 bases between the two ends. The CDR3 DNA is TGTGCCTGGAGGAGGCTCGGGGCGTCGGGCGAAAAACTGTTTTTT. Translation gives CAWRRLGASGEKLFF.